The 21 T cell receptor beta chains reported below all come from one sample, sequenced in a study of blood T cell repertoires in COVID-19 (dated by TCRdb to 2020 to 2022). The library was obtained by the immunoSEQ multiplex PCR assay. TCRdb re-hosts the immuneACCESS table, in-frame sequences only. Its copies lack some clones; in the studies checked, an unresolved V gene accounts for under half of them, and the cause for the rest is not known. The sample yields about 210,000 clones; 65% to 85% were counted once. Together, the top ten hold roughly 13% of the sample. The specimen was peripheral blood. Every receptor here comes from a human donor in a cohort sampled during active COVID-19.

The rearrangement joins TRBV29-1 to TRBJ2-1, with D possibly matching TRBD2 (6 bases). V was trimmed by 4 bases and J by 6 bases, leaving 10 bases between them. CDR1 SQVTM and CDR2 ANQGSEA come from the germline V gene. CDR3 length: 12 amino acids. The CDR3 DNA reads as TGCAGCGTTGCACTAGCAGGCAATGAGCAGTTCTTC. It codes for CSVALAGNEQFF.

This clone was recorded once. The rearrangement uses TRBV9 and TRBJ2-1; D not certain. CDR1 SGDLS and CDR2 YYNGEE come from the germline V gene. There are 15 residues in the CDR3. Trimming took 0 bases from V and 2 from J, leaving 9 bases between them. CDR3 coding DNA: TGTGCCAGCAGCGTAGGACATAAAGCCTACAATGAGCAGTTCTTC. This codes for CASSVGHKAYNEQFF.

The CDR3 DNA sequence: TGTGCCAGCAGCACGGACAGGGGAAACACCATATATTTT. Encoded protein: CASSTDRGNTIYF. This sequence joins TRBV5-6 and TRBJ1-3; 7 nucleotides agree with TRBD1. The CDR3 contains 13 residues. CDR1 is SGHDT, CDR2 YYEEEE, per germline. The ends lost 4 bases at V and 4 bases at J; junction bases unmatched: 2. The full variable domain, rest sourced from reference TRBV5-6 and TRBJ1-3, is DAGVTQSPTHLIKTRGQQVTLRCSPKSGHDTVSWYQQALGQGPQFIFQYYEEEERQRGNFPDRFSGHQFPNYSSELNVNALLLGDSALYLCASSTDRGNTIYFGEGSWLTVV.

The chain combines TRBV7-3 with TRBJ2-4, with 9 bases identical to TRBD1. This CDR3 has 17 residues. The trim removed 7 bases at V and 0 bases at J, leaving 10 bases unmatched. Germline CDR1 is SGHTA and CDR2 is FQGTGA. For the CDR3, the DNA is TGTGCCAGCAAACGGGACAGGGTGCTCTCAGCCAAAAACATTCAGTACTTC. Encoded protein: CASKRDRVLSAKNIQYF.

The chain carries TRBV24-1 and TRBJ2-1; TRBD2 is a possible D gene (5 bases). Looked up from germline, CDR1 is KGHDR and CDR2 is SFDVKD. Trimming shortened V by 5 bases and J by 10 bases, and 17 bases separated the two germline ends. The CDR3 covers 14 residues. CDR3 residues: CATSAQDSSSEQFF. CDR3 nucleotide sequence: TGTGCCACCAGTGCTCAGGACTCTTCCAGCGAGCAGTTCTTC.

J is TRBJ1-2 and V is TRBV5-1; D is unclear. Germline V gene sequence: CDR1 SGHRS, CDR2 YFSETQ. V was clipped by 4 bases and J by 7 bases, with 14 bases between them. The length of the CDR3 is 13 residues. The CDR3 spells CASSPPEGGGYTF. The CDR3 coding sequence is TGCGCCAGCAGCCCTCCCGAGGGAGGTGGCTACACCTTC.

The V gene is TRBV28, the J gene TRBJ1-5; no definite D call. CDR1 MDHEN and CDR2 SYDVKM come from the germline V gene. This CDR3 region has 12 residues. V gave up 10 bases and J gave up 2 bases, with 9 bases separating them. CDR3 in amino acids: CATREGNQPQHF. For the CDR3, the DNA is TGTGCCACGAGGGAGGGCAATCAGCCCCAGCATTTT. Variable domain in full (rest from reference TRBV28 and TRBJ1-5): DVKVTQSSRYLVKRTGEKVFLECVQDMDHENMFWYRQDPGLGLRLIYFSYDVKMKEKGDIPEGYSVSREKKERFSLILESASTNQTSMYLCATREGNQPQHFGDGTRLSIL.

CDR3 in DNA: TGTGCCAGCAGCCAAGGGGCCGCGGGGTTGAACACTGAAGCTTTCTTT. It codes for CASSQGAAGLNTEAFF. This chain connects TRBV3-1 (or the pseudogene TRBV3-2) to TRBJ1-1; D remains ambiguous. The CDR3 is 16 amino acids. Per germline, CDR1 LGHDT and CDR2 YNNKEL (reference sequence). The V end lost 1 base, the J end lost 0 bases, and 12 bases lay between the germline ends.

Here the CDR3 DNA reads TGTGCCACCAGCAGAGACCGTAACTATGGCTACACCTTC. The encoded protein is CATSRDRNYGYTF. The chain has TRBV15 and TRBJ1-2, with D unresolved. The V gene's germline CDR1 is LNHNV and CDR2 YYDKDF (reference sequence). This CDR3 spans 13 amino acids. The V end was cut by 0 bases, the J end by 1 base, with 3 bases between.

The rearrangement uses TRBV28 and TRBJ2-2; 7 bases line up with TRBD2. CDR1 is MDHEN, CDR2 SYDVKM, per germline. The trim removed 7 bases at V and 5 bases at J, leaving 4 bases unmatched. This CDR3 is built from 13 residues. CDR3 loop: CASKYGGTGELFF. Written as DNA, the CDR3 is TGTGCCAGCAAGTACGGGGGGACCGGGGAGCTGTTTTTT.

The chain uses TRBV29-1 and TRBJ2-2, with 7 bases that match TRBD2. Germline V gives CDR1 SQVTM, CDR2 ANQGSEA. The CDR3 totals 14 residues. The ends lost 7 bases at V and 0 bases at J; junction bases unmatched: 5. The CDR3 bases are TGCAGCGCCCGACTAGCAGCGAACACCGGGGAGCTGTTTTTT. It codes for CSARLAANTGELFF.

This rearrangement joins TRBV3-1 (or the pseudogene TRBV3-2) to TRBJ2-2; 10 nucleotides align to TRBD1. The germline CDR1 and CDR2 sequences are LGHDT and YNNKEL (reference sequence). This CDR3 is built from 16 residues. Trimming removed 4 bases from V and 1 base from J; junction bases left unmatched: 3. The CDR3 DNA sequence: TGTGCCAGCAGCCCCCGGACAGGGGGGAACACCGGGGAGCTGTTTTTT. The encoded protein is CASSPRTGGNTGELFF.

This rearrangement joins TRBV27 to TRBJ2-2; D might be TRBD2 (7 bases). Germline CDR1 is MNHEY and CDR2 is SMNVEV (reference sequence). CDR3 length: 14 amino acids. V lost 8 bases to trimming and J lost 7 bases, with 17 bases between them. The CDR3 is CASCKGGMVGELFF. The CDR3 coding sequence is TGTGCCAGCTGTAAGGGGGGGATGGTCGGGGAGCTGTTTTTT.

The CDR3: CASSLELAGIDEQFF. CDR3 DNA: TGTGCCAGCAGCTTGGAACTAGCAGGGATCGATGAGCAGTTCTTC. This chain joins TRBV5-8 and TRBJ2-1, with a possible D match to TRBD2 (6 bases). Germline V gene lookup returns CDR1 SGHTS and CDR2 YDEGEE. The CDR3 consists of 15 residues. Between the trimmed V and J ends, which lost 0 bases and 8 bases, there was a span of 15 bases.

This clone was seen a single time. The DNA of the CDR3 is TGTGCCAGCACCTTGGGGCTAGCCAAAAACATTCAGTACTTC. Its protein product is CASTLGLAKNIQYF. The chain couples TRBV28 to TRBJ2-4; weak D call: TRBD1 (5 bases). This CDR3 is built from 14 residues. Trimming stripped 7 bases from V and 0 bases from J, with 10 bases between. CDR1 is MDHEN, CDR2 SYDVKM, per germline.

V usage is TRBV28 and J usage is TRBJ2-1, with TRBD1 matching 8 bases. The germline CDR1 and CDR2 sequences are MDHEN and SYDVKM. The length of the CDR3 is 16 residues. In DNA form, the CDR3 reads TGTGCTACCCAGGGGACAGGCAGGAGCTCCTACAATGAGCAGTTCTTC. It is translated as CATQGTGRSSYNEQFF.

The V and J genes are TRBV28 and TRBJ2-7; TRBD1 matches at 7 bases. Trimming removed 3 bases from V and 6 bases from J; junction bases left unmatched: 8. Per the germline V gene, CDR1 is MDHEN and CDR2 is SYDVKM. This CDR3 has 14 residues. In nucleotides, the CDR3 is TGTGCCAGCAGTTTGTACCCTACAGGGGTCGAGCAGTACTTC. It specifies CASSLYPTGVEQYF.

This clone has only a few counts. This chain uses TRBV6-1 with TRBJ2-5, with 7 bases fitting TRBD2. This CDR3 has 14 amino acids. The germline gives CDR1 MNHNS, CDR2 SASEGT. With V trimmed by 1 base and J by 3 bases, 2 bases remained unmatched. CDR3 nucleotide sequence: TGTGCCAGCAGTGAAGGGGGGAGGGAAGAGACCCAGTACTTC. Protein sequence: CASSEGGREETQYF.

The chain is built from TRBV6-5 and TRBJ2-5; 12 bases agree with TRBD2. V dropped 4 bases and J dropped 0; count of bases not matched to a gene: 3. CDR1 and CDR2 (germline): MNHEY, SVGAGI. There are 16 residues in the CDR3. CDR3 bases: TGTGCCAGCAGTTCCGGGACTAGCGGGCACCAAGAGACCCAGTACTTC. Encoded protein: CASSSGTSGHQETQYF.

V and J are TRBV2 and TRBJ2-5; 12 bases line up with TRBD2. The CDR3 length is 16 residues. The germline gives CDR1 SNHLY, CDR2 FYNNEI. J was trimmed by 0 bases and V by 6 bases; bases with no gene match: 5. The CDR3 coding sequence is TGTGCCAGCAGGCCCAGGACTAGCGGGGACCAAGAGACCCAGTACTTC. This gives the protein CASRPRTSGDQETQYF.

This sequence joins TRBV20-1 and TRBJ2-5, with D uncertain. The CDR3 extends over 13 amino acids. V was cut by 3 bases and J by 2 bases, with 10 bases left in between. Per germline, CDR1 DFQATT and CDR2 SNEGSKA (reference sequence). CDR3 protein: CSASMSSQETQYF. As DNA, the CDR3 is TGCAGTGCTAGTATGTCTTCTCAAGAGACCCAGTACTTC.